A selection of T cell receptor beta chains follows, all from one sample in a study of cytomegalovirus exposure and HLA in healthy donors. Only in-frame clones appear in the TCRdb table, and some are missing; sequencing was by immunoSEQ multiplex PCR. The sample has about 170,000 clones, 70% to 90% seen once. Sequences were obtained from PBMCs. The receptors shown here come from a man aged 25-45 years in good health and CMV-seropositive. Each CDR3 is given with its conserved first and last residue. D genes are given only for firm matches. Clone sizes are given selectively: once, few, many, or a class where the clone is expanded.

v_call: TRBV10-3; d_call: NA; clone_size: NA; j_call: TRBJ2-1; cdr3_aa: CAISGLEGVQNEQFF; cdr3_nt: TGTGCCATCAGCGGCCTGGAGGGAGTTCAGAATGAGCAGTTCTTC
v_call: TRBV7-2; d_call: NA; clone_size: few; j_call: TRBJ1-5; cdr3_aa: CASSSQGTSQPQHF; cdr3_nt: TGTGCCAGCAGCTCGCAGGGGACAAGTCAGCCCCAGCATTTT
v_call: TRBV9; d_call: TRBD1; clone_size: NA; j_call: TRBJ2-1; cdr3_aa: CASSGNKPGQGNNEQFF; cdr3_nt: TGTGCCAGCAGCGGGAATAAGCCGGGACAGGGAAACAATGAGCAGTTCTTC
v_call: TRBV5-1; d_call: TRBD2; clone_size: NA; j_call: TRBJ2-3; cdr3_aa: CASSSLATSGTDTQYF; cdr3_nt: TGCGCCAGCAGCTCCCTGGCAACTAGCGGTACAGATACGCAGTATTTT
v_call: TRBV6-5; d_call: NA; clone_size: NA; j_call: TRBJ1-1; cdr3_aa: CASSRPTGTNTEAFF; cdr3_nt: TGTGCCAGCAGCCGACCTACAGGGACGAACACTGAAGCTTTCTTT
v_call: TRBV7-3; d_call: NA; clone_size: NA; j_call: TRBJ2-1; cdr3_aa: CASSLLAGPKGQFF; cdr3_nt: TGTGCCAGCAGCCTTCTCGCGGGTCCTAAGGGGCAGTTCTTC
v_call: TRBV30; d_call: TRBD2; clone_size: NA; j_call: TRBJ2-4; cdr3_aa: CAWSRDSGTKNIQYF; cdr3_nt: TGTGCCTGGAGTAGGGATAGCGGGACTAAAAACATTCAGTACTTC
v_call: TRBV19; d_call: NA; clone_size: NA; j_call: TRBJ1-5; cdr3_aa: CASSIQGFQPQHF; cdr3_nt: TGTGCCAGTAGTATCCAGGGCTTTCAGCCCCAGCATTTT
v_call: TRBV20-1; d_call: NA; clone_size: once; j_call: TRBJ2-1; cdr3_aa: CSARLFNEQFF; cdr3_nt: TGCAGTGCTAGACTCTTCAATGAGCAGTTCTTC
v_call: TRBV2; d_call: TRBD2; clone_size: NA; j_call: TRBJ2-1; cdr3_aa: CASKLRTSGRDEQFF; cdr3_nt: TGTGCCAGCAAGTTACGGACTAGCGGGAGGGATGAGCAGTTCTTC
v_call: TRBV7-9; d_call: NA; clone_size: NA; j_call: TRBJ2-5; cdr3_aa: CASSSGGREQETQYF; cdr3_nt: TGTGCCAGCAGCTCTGGCGGACGGGAGCAAGAGACCCAGTACTTC
v_call: TRBV21-1; d_call: NA; clone_size: NA; j_call: TRBJ2-4; cdr3_aa: CASKRGREVAKNIQYF; cdr3_nt: TGTGCCAGCAAGCGGGGGCGGGAGGTGGCCAAAAACATTCAGTACTTC
v_call: TRBV6-5; d_call: NA; clone_size: NA; j_call: TRBJ2-1; cdr3_aa: CASSSGLELPYNEQFF; cdr3_nt: TGTGCCAGCAGTTCGGGACTCGAACTCCCCTACAATGAGCAGTTCTTC
v_call: TRBV2; d_call: NA; clone_size: NA; j_call: TRBJ1-2; cdr3_aa: CASSAEVEDTF; cdr3_nt: TGTGCCAGCAGTGCGGAGGTAGAGGACACCTTC
v_call: TRBV27; d_call: NA; clone_size: NA; j_call: TRBJ2-1; cdr3_aa: CASSFSRSGGGVNEQFF; cdr3_nt: TGTGCCAGCAGTTTTTCCCGGTCCGGAGGAGGGGTAAATGAGCAGTTCTTC
v_call: TRBV6-5; d_call: TRBD2; clone_size: once; j_call: TRBJ2-1; cdr3_aa: CASTKTSGRSDEQFF; cdr3_nt: TGTGCCAGCACCAAAACTAGCGGGAGATCGGATGAGCAGTTCTTC
v_call: TRBV12-5; d_call: NA; clone_size: many; j_call: TRBJ2-1; cdr3_aa: CASGLGAEGNEQFF; cdr3_nt: TGTGCTAGTGGTTTGGGGGCCGAGGGCAATGAGCAGTTCTTC
v_call: TRBV15; d_call: NA; clone_size: NA; j_call: TRBJ2-7; cdr3_aa: CATRAGGEIYEQYF; cdr3_nt: TGTGCCACCAGAGCCGGCGGGGAGATCTACGAGCAGTACTTC
v_call: TRBV27; d_call: NA; clone_size: NA; j_call: TRBJ2-3; cdr3_aa: CASSLVRSTDTQYF; cdr3_nt: TGTGCCAGCAGTTTAGTCCGGAGCACAGATACGCAGTATTTT
v_call: TRBV7-3; d_call: NA; clone_size: NA; j_call: TRBJ1-1; cdr3_aa: CASRSGFPAEAFF; cdr3_nt: TGTGCCAGCAGGTCAGGGTTCCCAGCTGAAGCTTTCTTT
v_call: TRBV18; d_call: NA; clone_size: NA; j_call: TRBJ1-4; cdr3_aa: CASSPFASRGIDEKLFF; cdr3_nt: TGTGCCAGCTCACCGTTCGCCAGCAGGGGAATCGATGAAAAACTGTTTTTT
v_call: TRBV25-1; d_call: NA; clone_size: NA; j_call: TRBJ1-2; cdr3_aa: CASSELADYGYTF; cdr3_nt: TGTGCCAGCAGTGAATTGGCAGACTATGGCTACACCTTC
v_call: TRBV5-5; d_call: TRBD1; clone_size: NA; j_call: TRBJ2-3; cdr3_aa: CASSPTGADTQYF; cdr3_nt: TGTGCCAGCAGCCCGACAGGGGCAGATACGCAGTATTTT
v_call: TRBV25-1; d_call: NA; clone_size: many; j_call: TRBJ2-7; cdr3_aa: CGADEQYF; cdr3_nt: TGTGGGGCGGACGAGCAGTACTTC
v_call: TRBV2; d_call: TRBD2; clone_size: NA; j_call: TRBJ2-4; cdr3_aa: CASGWGREVIQYF; cdr3_nt: TGTGCCAGCGGTTGGGGGAGGGAGGTCATTCAGTACTTC
v_call: TRBV5-1; d_call: NA; clone_size: once; j_call: TRBJ2-3; cdr3_aa: CASSFGYGTDTQYF; cdr3_nt: TGCGCCAGCAGCTTCGGGTATGGCACAGATACGCAGTATTTT
v_call: TRBV7-9; d_call: TRBD2; clone_size: once; j_call: TRBJ2-7; cdr3_aa: CASSAPGGKGEQYF; cdr3_nt: TGTGCCAGCAGCGCCCCGGGAGGTAAGGGCGAGCAGTACTTC
v_call: TRBV7-6; d_call: TRBD2; clone_size: NA; j_call: TRBJ2-7; cdr3_aa: CASSLGRTSGSSHEQYF; cdr3_nt: TGTGCCAGCAGCTTAGGGAGGACTAGCGGGAGCAGTCACGAGCAGTACTTC
v_call: TRBV30; d_call: NA; clone_size: NA; j_call: TRBJ1-6; cdr3_aa: CAWTQPGPNSPLHF; cdr3_nt: TGTGCCTGGACCCAACCGGGTCCTAATTCACCCCTCCACTTT
v_call: TRBV5-6; d_call: TRBD1; clone_size: NA; j_call: TRBJ2-2; cdr3_aa: CASGPQGALGELFF; cdr3_nt: TGTGCCAGCGGCCCACAGGGGGCGCTGGGGGAGCTGTTTTTT
v_call: TRBV4-1; d_call: NA; clone_size: NA; j_call: TRBJ1-5; cdr3_aa: CASSQDPGVNQPQHF; cdr3_nt: TGCGCCAGCAGCCAAGATCCGGGGGTTAATCAGCCCCAGCATTTT
v_call: TRBV5-1; d_call: NA; clone_size: once; j_call: TRBJ1-1; cdr3_aa: CASSRTRQNTEAFF; cdr3_nt: TGCGCCAGCAGCCGAACTAGGCAAAACACTGAAGCTTTCTTT
v_call: TRBV7-2; d_call: NA; clone_size: NA; j_call: TRBJ1-3; cdr3_aa: CASSLGGVGIYGNTIYF; cdr3_nt: TGTGCCAGCAGCTTAGGGGGGGTGGGGATCTATGGAAACACCATATATTTT
v_call: TRBV2; d_call: NA; clone_size: NA; j_call: TRBJ1-1; cdr3_aa: CASSEEEPGVNTEAFF; cdr3_nt: TGTGCCAGCAGTGAAGAGGAACCAGGGGTGAACACTGAAGCTTTCTTT
v_call: TRBV4-2; d_call: NA; clone_size: NA; j_call: TRBJ2-1; cdr3_aa: CASSQGLAWNNEQFF; cdr3_nt: TGTGCCAGCAGCCAAGGGCTAGCGTGGAACAATGAGCAGTTCTTC
v_call: TRBV5-1; d_call: TRBD2; clone_size: NA; j_call: TRBJ2-5; cdr3_aa: CASSPSGNGQETQYF; cdr3_nt: TGCGCCAGCAGCCCAAGCGGGAACGGCCAAGAGACCCAGTACTTC
v_call: TRBV18; d_call: NA; clone_size: NA; j_call: TRBJ1-1; cdr3_aa: CASSLQERVNEAFF; cdr3_nt: TGTGCCAGCTCACTACAAGAGAGGGTCAATGAAGCTTTCTTT
v_call: TRBV7-2; d_call: TRBD2; clone_size: NA; j_call: TRBJ2-1; cdr3_aa: CASSQVSGSTYNEQFF; cdr3_nt: TGTGCCAGCAGCCAAGTTAGCGGGAGCACCTACAATGAGCAGTTCTTC
v_call: TRBV18; d_call: NA; clone_size: NA; j_call: TRBJ2-7; cdr3_aa: CASSLAYEQYF; cdr3_nt: TGTGCCAGCTCACTAGCCTACGAGCAGTACTTC
v_call: TRBV6-1; d_call: TRBD1; clone_size: NA; j_call: TRBJ1-2; cdr3_aa: CASRTLGTGGGYTF; cdr3_nt: TGTGCCAGCAGAACTCTTGGGACAGGGGGTGGCTACACCTTC
v_call: TRBV11-3; d_call: TRBD1; clone_size: NA; j_call: TRBJ2-1; cdr3_aa: CASSLKGASSSYNEQFF; cdr3_nt: TGTGCCAGCAGCTTAAAGGGGGCGAGTAGCTCCTACAATGAGCAGTTCTTC